This T cell receptor beta chain was identified during a study of cytomegalovirus exposure and HLA in healthy donors. Study findings and constraints: Confirmation was obtained in vitro that three CMV-associated chains are specific for CMV antigens. Accurate prediction of most subjects' HLA-A and HLA-B alleles from TCR beta sequences was reported. Researchers reported in a later analysis that a missense DCLRE1C variant was tied to TCR beta V- and J-gene trimming.

Vbeta (60) and Jbeta (13) primers were used in the PCR. Clones were sequenced by immunoSEQ multiplex PCR, and TCRdb holds only the in-frame ones, with some missing. The repertoire consists of approximately 99,000 clones, with around 85% occurring once and the leading ten covering under 5.5%. Points on this clone: Its antigen is not identified.

This sequence originates from a man aged 35 to 55 in good health and CMV-seropositive. The sequenced material came from PBMCs.

CDR3 residues: CASSFLDRGNEQFF. The DNA of the CDR3 is TGTGCCAGCAGTTTTTTGGACAGGGGGAATGAGCAGTTCTTC. This chain joins TRBV27 and TRBJ2-1; 10 nucleotides line up with TRBD1. The germline V gene encodes CDR1 MNHEY and CDR2 SMNVEV (reference sequence). Losses at the gene ends were 3 bases for V and 7 bases for J; bases not matched to a gene: 3. The CDR3 consists of 14 residues.